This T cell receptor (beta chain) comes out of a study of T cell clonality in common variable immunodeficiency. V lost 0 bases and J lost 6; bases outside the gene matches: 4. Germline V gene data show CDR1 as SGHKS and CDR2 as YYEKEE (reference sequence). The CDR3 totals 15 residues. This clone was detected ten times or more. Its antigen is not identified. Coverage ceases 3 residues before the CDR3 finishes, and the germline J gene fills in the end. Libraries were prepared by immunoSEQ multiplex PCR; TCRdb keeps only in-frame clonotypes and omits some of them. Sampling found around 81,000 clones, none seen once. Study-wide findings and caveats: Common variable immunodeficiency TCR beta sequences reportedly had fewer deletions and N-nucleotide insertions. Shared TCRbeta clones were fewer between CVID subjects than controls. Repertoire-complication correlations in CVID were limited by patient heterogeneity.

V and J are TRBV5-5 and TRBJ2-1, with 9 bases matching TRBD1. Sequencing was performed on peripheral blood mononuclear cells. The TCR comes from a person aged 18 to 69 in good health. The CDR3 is CASSLVTGGFNEQFF. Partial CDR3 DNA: TGTGCCAGCAGCTTGGTGACAGGGGGGTTCAATGAG.